Listed below are T cell receptor beta chains from one sample, sequenced in a study of blood T cell repertoires in COVID-19. Measured with immunoSEQ multiplex PCR; TCRdb has only the in-frame clones, and not every one. The sample consists of approximately 83,000 clones, 85% of them appearing once. Input material: peripheral blood. Source of these receptors: a man in his fifties with acute or convalescent COVID-19. Both conserved end residues are part of each CDR3. A D gene is named only where the DNA matches it firmly. Size tells how often a clone was seen (once, few, many) or the class of an expanded clone, and some rows leave it out.

v_gene	d_gene	j_gene	abundance	CDR3aa	CDR3nt
TRBV7-9	TRBD2	TRBJ2-5	NA	CASSGRAGGGETQYF	TGTGCCAGCAGCGGTCGAGCGGGGGGAGGGGAGACCCAGTACTTC
TRBV28	TRBD1	TRBJ1-3	NA	CASSRQGAGNTIYF	TGTGCCAGCAGCAGACAGGGGGCTGGAAACACCATATATTTT
TRBV19	NA	TRBJ1-4	NA	CASRSWEATNEKLFF	TGTGCCAGCCGAAGTTGGGAGGCAACTAATGAAAAACTGTTTTTT
TRBV7-9	NA	TRBJ2-1	NA	CASSSRLRQAYNEQFF	TGTGCCAGCAGCAGTCGGCTTAGACAGGCGTACAATGAGCAGTTCTTC
TRBV5-1	NA	TRBJ1-1	NA	CASSLGSEDAEAFF	TGCGCCAGCAGCTTGGGATCGGAGGACGCTGAAGCTTTCTTT
TRBV3-1/TRBV3-2	NA	TRBJ1-4	NA	CASSPTGGEKLFF	TGTGCCAGCAGCCCGACCGGCGGGGAAAAACTGTTTTTT
TRBV6-4	NA	TRBJ2-1	NA	CASSVMSGSPNEQFF	TGTGCCAGCAGTGTTATGTCGGGTAGCCCCAATGAGCAGTTCTTC
TRBV19	NA	TRBJ1-1	NA	CASSTGRGTEAFF	TGTGCCAGTTCAACAGGGAGGGGCACTGAAGCTTTCTTT
TRBV4-3	TRBD1	TRBJ1-6	few	CASSQSRDRVNSPLHF	TGCGCCAGCAGCCAATCGAGGGACAGGGTGAATTCACCCCTCCACTTT
TRBV3-1/TRBV3-2	TRBD1	TRBJ2-7	NA	CASSYPGQGIHEQYF	TGTGCCAGCAGCTATCCGGGACAGGGGATCCACGAGCAGTACTTC
TRBV6-2/TRBV6-3	TRBD1	TRBJ1-2	NA	CASSFGPQGASFGYTF	TGTGCCAGCAGTTTTGGACCCCAGGGGGCCAGTTTTGGCTACACCTTC
TRBV4-1	NA	TRBJ2-6	NA	CASSQIQGFGSGANVLTF	TGCGCCAGCAGCCAAATACAGGGATTCGGCTCTGGGGCCAACGTCCTGACTTTC
TRBV11-3	TRBD1	TRBJ2-7	NA	CASSPGTGYEQYF	TGTGCCAGCAGCCCTGGGACAGGCTACGAGCAGTACTTC
TRBV2	NA	TRBJ1-1	NA	CATLGRGLNTEAFF	TGTGCCACCCTGGGGAGGGGGTTGAACACTGAAGCTTTCTTT
TRBV7-2	NA	TRBJ2-7	NA	CASSNRTAYEQYF	TGTGCCAGCAGCAATAGGACAGCCTACGAGCAGTACTTC
TRBV19	NA	TRBJ1-3	NA	CASSETAGNSGNTIYF	TGTGCCAGTAGTGAGACAGCGGGTAACTCTGGAAACACCATATATTTT
TRBV30	NA	TRBJ2-1	NA	CAWSVRGNEQFF	TGTGCCTGGAGTGTAAGGGGGAATGAGCAGTTCTTC
TRBV7-2	NA	TRBJ2-5	once	CASSPQQGQETQYF	TGTGCCAGCAGCCCGCAGCAGGGCCAAGAGACCCAGTACTTC
TRBV5-1	TRBD1	TRBJ1-1	NA	CASSTGTGQTEAFF	TGCGCCAGCAGTACCGGGACAGGGCAAACTGAAGCTTTCTTT
TRBV18	NA	TRBJ2-7	NA	CASSPTVTEYEQYF	TGTGCCAGCTCACCCACGGTAACAGAATACGAGCAGTACTTC
TRBV27	NA	TRBJ1-6	NA	CASSSGTGYNSPLHF	TGTGCCAGCAGTTCGGGCACAGGTTATAATTCACCCCTCCACTTT
TRBV7-2	TRBD2	TRBJ2-5	NA	CASSHPPGGETQYF	TGTGCCAGCAGCCACCCCCCGGGAGGGGAGACCCAGTACTTC
TRBV5-5	NA	TRBJ1-5	NA	CASSLQATQPQHF	TGTGCCAGCAGCTTGCAGGCAACTCAGCCCCAGCATTTT
TRBV19	TRBD2	TRBJ2-5	NA	CASSIVRAGGYQETQYF	TGTGCCAGTAGTATAGTGCGAGCGGGGGGGTACCAAGAGACCCAGTACTTC
TRBV7-6	TRBD1	TRBJ1-1	NA	CASSLAGTGGAGTEAFF	TGTGCCAGCAGCTTAGCGGGGACAGGGGGCGCGGGGACTGAAGCTTTCTTT
TRBV2	TRBD1	TRBJ1-5	NA	CASSFGQGKYSNQPQHF	TGTGCCAGCAGTTTCGGACAGGGGAAATATAGCAATCAGCCCCAGCATTTT
TRBV27	TRBD1	TRBJ2-7	NA	CASSHPGQGDEQYF	TGTGCCAGCAGTCATCCGGGACAGGGTGACGAGCAGTACTTC
TRBV4-1	TRBD1	TRBJ2-7	NA	CASSREDRGSGSYEQYF	TGCGCCAGCAGCCGCGAGGACAGGGGGTCAGGTTCGTACGAGCAGTACTTC
TRBV3-1/TRBV3-2	NA	TRBJ1-5	NA	CASSQAGNPQPPQHF	TGTGCCAGCAGCCAAGCCGGGAACCCACAGCCGCCCCAGCATTTT
TRBV3-1/TRBV3-2	NA	TRBJ2-1	NA	CASSRDKSFYNEQFF	TGTGCCAGCAGTCGGGACAAATCATTCTACAATGAGCAGTTCTTC
TRBV10-1	NA	TRBJ1-6	NA	CASSESRGTPLHF	TGCGCCAGCAGTGAGTCGAGGGGGACACCCCTCCACTTT
TRBV7-6	NA	TRBJ2-7	NA	CASSLDVGLTYEQYF	TGTGCCAGCAGCTTAGATGTAGGACTAACCTACGAGCAGTACTTC
TRBV24-1	NA	TRBJ2-1	NA	CATTPAGGNEQFF	TGTGCCACCACCCCGGCGGGTGGCAATGAGCAGTTCTTC
TRBV5-1	TRBD1	TRBJ1-3	NA	CASSLTGVSGNTIYF	TGCGCCAGCAGCTTGACAGGGGTCTCTGGAAACACCATATATTTT
TRBV24-1	TRBD2	TRBJ2-1	NA	CATSETSGRVTYNEQFF	TGTGCCACCAGTGAAACTAGCGGGAGGGTGACCTACAATGAGCAGTTCTTC
TRBV30	TRBD1	TRBJ1-1	NA	CAWDSWTGVTEAFF	TGTGCCTGGGACTCCTGGACAGGGGTCACTGAAGCTTTCTTT
TRBV4-2	TRBD1	TRBJ1-2	NA	CASSQEGQGAGGYTF	TGTGCCAGCAGCCAAGAGGGACAGGGGGCGGGAGGCTACACCTTC
TRBV10-1	NA	TRBJ2-2	NA	CASKEGDFNAGELFF	TGCGCCAGCAAAGAAGGGGACTTCAACGCCGGGGAGCTGTTTTTT
TRBV30	TRBD2	TRBJ2-6	few	CAWNGGSGANVLTF	TGTGCCTGGAACGGGGGGTCTGGGGCCAACGTCCTGACTTTC
TRBV4-1	TRBD1	TRBJ1-3	once	CASSQAPSTGLGNTIYF	TGCGCCAGCAGCCAAGCCCCTTCGACAGGGCTGGGAAACACCATATATTTT